This TCR beta chain is from a study of blood T cell repertoires in COVID-19. The wider study: COVID-19 samples collected from the United States, Italy and Spain covered acute and convalescent phases.

Measured with immunoSEQ multiplex PCR; TCRdb has only the in-frame clones, and not every one. The sample shows about 250,000 clones, about 83% of them seen only once. CDR1 is MGHRA and CDR2 is YSYEKL in the germline V gene. The CDR3 extends over 15 amino acids. The germline V and J ends were trimmed by 0 bases and 8 bases, with 11 bases remaining between them. This clonotype was sampled from a woman in her thirties or forties who had recovered from COVID-19. The chain carries TRBV4-1 and TRBJ1-6; D possibly corresponds to TRBD1 (6 bases). Specimen: peripheral blood. The CDR3 nucleotides read TGCGCCAGCAGCCAAGATGTACAGGGATATTCACCCCTCCACTTT. It encodes CASSQDVQGYSPLHF.